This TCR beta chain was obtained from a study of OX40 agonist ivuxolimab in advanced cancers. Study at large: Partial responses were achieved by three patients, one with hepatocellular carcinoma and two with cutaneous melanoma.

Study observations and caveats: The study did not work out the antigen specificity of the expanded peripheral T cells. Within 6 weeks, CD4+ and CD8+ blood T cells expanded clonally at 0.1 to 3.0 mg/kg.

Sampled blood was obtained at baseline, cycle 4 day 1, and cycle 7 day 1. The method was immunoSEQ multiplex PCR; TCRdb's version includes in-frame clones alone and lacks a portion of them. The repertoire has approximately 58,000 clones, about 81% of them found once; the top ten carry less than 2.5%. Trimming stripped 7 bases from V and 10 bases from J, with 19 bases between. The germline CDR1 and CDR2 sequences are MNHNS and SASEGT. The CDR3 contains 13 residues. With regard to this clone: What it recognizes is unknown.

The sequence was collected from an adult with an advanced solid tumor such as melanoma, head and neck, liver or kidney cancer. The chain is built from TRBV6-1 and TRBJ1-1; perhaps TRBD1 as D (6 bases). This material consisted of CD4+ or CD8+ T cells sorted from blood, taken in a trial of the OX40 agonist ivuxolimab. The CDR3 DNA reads TGTGCCAGCACCTTAGACATAGGGGGGGGAGCTTTCTTT. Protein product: CASTLDIGGGAFF.